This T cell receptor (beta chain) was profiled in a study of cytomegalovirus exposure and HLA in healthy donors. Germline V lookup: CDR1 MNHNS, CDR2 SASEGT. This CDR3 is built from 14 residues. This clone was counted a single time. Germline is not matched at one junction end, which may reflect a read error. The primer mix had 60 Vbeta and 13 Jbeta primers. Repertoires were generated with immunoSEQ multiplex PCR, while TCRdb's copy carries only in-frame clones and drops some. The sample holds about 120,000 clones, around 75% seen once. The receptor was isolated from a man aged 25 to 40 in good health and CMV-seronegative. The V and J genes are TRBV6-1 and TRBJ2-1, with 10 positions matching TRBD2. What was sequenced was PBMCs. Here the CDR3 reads CASASSGGYNGQFF. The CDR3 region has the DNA TGTGCCAGCGCGAGTAGCGGGGGGTACAATGGGCAGTTCTTC.